The 24 T cell receptor beta chains reported below all come from one sample, sequenced in a study of T cells in Graves' hyperthyroidism and ophthalmopathy. There were TCR beta CDR3 regions amplified from RNA transcripts. The HTBI primer set was used in a first-round RT-PCR of the TCR CDR3. TCRdb called the multiplex PCR reads again in MiXCR, with one record for every CDR3 protein. The table records over 250,000 distinct CDR3 sequences, 15% to 20% of them present only once. Source material: blood. The receptors originated from a woman aged 60-75 years with Graves' ophthalmopathy.

This clonotype has ten or more counts. J is TRBJ2-7 and V is TRBV7-9; D is uncertain. V was shortened by 1 base and J by 2 bases, with 9 bases between the two germline ends. CDR1 SEHNR and CDR2 FQNEAQ come from the germline V gene (reference sequence). CDR3 length: 14 amino acids. CDR3 DNA: TGTGCCAGCAGCTTAGAGGGCCCCACCTACGAGCAGTACTTC. Protein product: CASSLEGPTYEQYF.

There are many counts of this clonotype. The chain couples TRBV6-2 or TRBV6-3 to TRBJ1-1, with D possibly TRBD1 on 5 matching bases. Germline V gives CDR1 MNHEY, CDR2 SVGEGT. There are 14 residues in the CDR3. The V and J ends lost 1 base and 5 bases respectively, with 11 bases between them. Here the CDR3 reads CASSYWQGTTEAFF. The DNA of the CDR3 is TGTGCCAGCAGTTACTGGCAGGGAACGACTGAAGCTTTCTTT.

The rearrangement joins TRBV19 to TRBJ1-1, with D possibly matching TRBD1 (6 bases). Looked up from germline, CDR1 is LNHDA and CDR2 is SQIVND (reference sequence). Deletions cut 6 bases from V and 2 bases from J, with 10 bases between. CDR3 length: 13 residues. The CDR3 reads CASSAQGNTEAFF. CDR3 sequence (DNA): TGTGCCAGTAGCGCACAGGGAAACACTGAAGCTTTCTTT.

CDR3 nucleotide sequence: TGTGCCACCAGCAGAGATATTAGGGCCAGGGTGGAGGAGACCCAGTACTTC. Translation gives CATSRDIRARVEETQYF. The chain couples TRBV15 to TRBJ2-5; perhaps TRBD1 as D (5 bases). CDR3 length equals 17 residues. Germline V gene lookup returns CDR1 LNHNV and CDR2 YYDKDF (reference sequence). Trimming removed 0 bases at V and 5 bases at J, with 19 bases between.

The chain is built from TRBV5-1 and TRBJ1-1; no clear D. Trimming cost V 3 bases and J 0 bases, with 9 bases left between them. The CDR3 consists of 14 residues. CDR1 and CDR2 (germline): SGHRS, YFSETQ. The CDR3: CASSSLSLNTEAFF. For the CDR3, the DNA is TGCGCCAGCAGCTCCCTCAGTCTGAACACTGAAGCTTTCTTT.

This clonotype was observed at least ten times. The genes are TRBV7-8 and TRBJ2-4, with TRBD1 matching 7 bases. V shed 4 bases and J 7 bases; nucleotides not matched to a gene: 13. This CDR3 is built from 16 residues. In germline, CDR1 is SGHVS, CDR2 FQNEAQ. This chain's CDR3 is CASSSARTGWGNIQYF. CDR3 nucleotide sequence: TGTGCCAGCAGCTCTGCAAGGACAGGTTGGGGGAACATTCAGTACTTC.

This clonotype was counted many times. The V gene is TRBV5-8, the J gene TRBJ2-3; TRBD1 matches at 10 bases. This CDR3 comprises 14 residues. CDR1 SGHTS and CDR2 YDEGEE come from the germline V gene. Trimming removed 6 bases from V and 5 bases from J; junction bases left unmatched: 6. The CDR3 DNA is TGTGCCAGCACACCGGGACAGGGGATAGATACGCAGTATTTT. Translation gives CASTPGQGIDTQYF.

This clonotype showed up just a few times. Since a much larger clone is just one base distant, this may be a read error. The CDR3 nucleotides read TGTGCCAGCAGTGCGGGACTAGCGGGAGATATTTACGAGCAGTACTTC. Translating it yields CASSAGLAGDIYEQYF. The V gene is TRBV9, the J gene TRBJ2-7, with 14 positions matching TRBD2. This CDR3 is built from 16 residues. J lost 4 bases, V lost 5 bases, and 8 bases had no gene match. Germline V CDR1 and CDR2: SGDLS, YYNGEE. Full variable domain (remainder filled in from reference TRBV9 and TRBJ2-7): DSGVTQTPKHLITATGQRVTLRCSPRSGDLSVYWYQQSLDQGLQFLIQYYNGEERAKGNILERFSAQQFPDLHSELNLSSLELGDSALYFCASSAGLAGDIYEQYFGPGTRLTVT.

This sequence joins TRBV18 and TRBJ2-2; 9 nucleotides align to TRBD1. Per germline, CDR1 KGHSH and CDR2 LQKENI. This CDR3 has 17 amino acids. V dropped 7 bases and J dropped 2; count of bases not matched to a gene: 11. The DNA of the CDR3 is TGTGCCAGCTTAGCCCGACTAACAGGGGGCAACACCGGGGAGCTGTTTTTT. Translating gives CASLARLTGGNTGELFF.

This clonotype was detected a few times. The chain joins TRBV5-5 to TRBJ1-4, with 8 bases aligning to TRBD1. The length of the CDR3 is 14 residues. CDR1 is SGHKS and CDR2 is YYEKEE in the germline V gene (reference sequence). Trimming at V came to 4 bases and at J to 8 bases, leaving 7 bases not matched to a gene. The DNA for the CDR3 is TGTGCCAGCAGCCCCCGGACAGGGTTCGAAAAACTGTTTTTT. Its protein product is CASSPRTGFEKLFF. The full variable domain, in which reference TRBV5-5 and TRBJ1-4 provide the parts outside the CDR3, is DAGVTQSPTHLIKTRGQQVTLRCSPISGHKSVSWYQQVLGQGPQFIFQYYEKEERGRGNFPDRFSARQFPNYSSELNVNALLLGDSALYLCASSPRTGFEKLFFGSGTQLSVL.

The table lists this clonotype with many counts. The CDR3 DNA reads TGCAGTGCCTCTCCCGAGTTCCGGAATTCACCCCTCCACTTT. Translated: CSASPEFRNSPLHF. The chain uses TRBV20-1 and TRBJ1-6; D gene unclear. Germline assignment: CDR1 DFQATT and CDR2 SNEGSKA (reference sequence). This CDR3 is 14 amino acids long. Between the trimmed V and J ends, which lost 6 bases and 7 bases, there was a span of 16 bases.

This clonotype was seen many times. V gene TRBV12-3 or TRBV12-4 combines with J gene TRBJ1-4, with D possibly matching TRBD1 (5 bases). V shed 2 bases and J shed 7 bases, with 11 bases lying between them. The CDR3 extends over 14 amino acids. CDR3 DNA: TGTGCCAGCAGTTTACAGGGAGGAAGTGAAAAACTGTTTTTT. This sequence encodes CASSLQGGSEKLFF.

There are many counts of this clonotype. Here the CDR3 reads CASSPNTGKQETQYF. The CDR3 DNA sequence: TGTGCCAGCAGCCCCAATACAGGAAAACAAGAGACCCAGTACTTC. J is TRBJ2-5 and V is TRBV7-2; TRBD1 might be the D (5 bases). V was trimmed by 5 bases and J by 2 bases, leaving 15 bases between them. From germline, CDR1 is SGHTA and CDR2 FQGNSA. This CDR3 has 15 amino acids.

This clonotype was observed a handful of times. The J gene is TRBJ1-2, the V gene TRBV13; 7 nucleotides line up with TRBD1. The CDR3 extends over 14 amino acids. CDR1 and CDR2 (germline): PRHDT, FYEKMQ (reference sequence). The V gene end was trimmed by 1 base and the J gene end by 4 bases; junction bases not matched to a gene: 3. The CDR3 DNA is TGTGCCAGCAGCTTAGAACAGGGGATCTATGGCTACACCTTC. It is translated as CASSLEQGIYGYTF.

This clonotype was seen many times. The chain recombines TRBV5-1 with TRBJ1-6; 8 bases align to TRBD1. Trimming removed 5 bases from V and 6 bases from J; junction bases left unmatched: 7. The germline V gene encodes CDR1 SGHRS and CDR2 YFSETQ. The CDR3 extends over 15 amino acids. CDR3 bases: TGCGCCAGCAGTCCCAGGGGGCTCGGTAATTCACCCCTCCACTTT. Protein product: CASSPRGLGNSPLHF.

This clonotype was seen at least ten times. V gene TRBV30 combines with J gene TRBJ1-1, with D tentatively TRBD1 (5 bases). The CDR3 extends over 13 amino acids. CDR1 is GTSNPN and CDR2 is SVGIG in the germline V gene (reference sequence). Trimming pared 2 bases from V and 3 bases from J, leaving 10 bases between. The CDR3, as DNA: TGTGCCTGGAGTTTCGACAGTTACACTGAAGCTTTCTTT. Amino acid sequence: CAWSFDSYTEAFF.

At least ten counts were recorded for this clonotype. V gene TRBV3-1 combines with J gene TRBJ1-1; 9 bases agree with TRBD1. The trim removed 4 bases at V and 4 bases at J, leaving 4 bases unmatched. This CDR3 contains 14 residues. Germline loops: CDR1 LGHDT, CDR2 YNNKEL (reference sequence). This chain's CDR3 is CASSLRTGVTEAFF. The CDR3 DNA is TGTGCCAGCAGCCTGAGGACAGGGGTCACTGAAGCTTTCTTT.

This clonotype appeared many times. The rearrangement links TRBV2 to TRBJ2-3, with a tentative D call TRBD2 (6 bases). Germline CDR1 is SNHLY and CDR2 is FYNNEI. This CDR3 contains 14 residues. The CDR3 region is CASGSSRETDTQYF. The CDR3 nucleotides read TGTGCGTCCGGGAGTAGCCGGGAAACAGATACGCAGTATTTT.

In nucleotides, the CDR3 is TGTGCCAGCAGCCAAGTCGGGGACAGACTGTACGAGCAGTACTTC. Its translation is CASSQVGDRLYEQYF. The V and J genes are TRBV3-1 and TRBJ2-7, with 7 positions matching TRBD1. The CDR3 contains 15 residues. Germline assignment: CDR1 LGHDT and CDR2 YNNKEL (reference sequence). V shed 1 base and J 4 bases; nucleotides not matched to a gene: 7.

This clonotype has at least ten counts. V and J are TRBV7-2 and TRBJ1-2, with unresolved D. Germline V gene data show CDR1 as SGHTA and CDR2 as FQGNSA. V lost 1 base to trimming and J lost 3 bases, with 18 bases between them. The CDR3 contains 17 residues. The CDR3 region is CASSLESGWQTYYGYTF. CDR3 sequence (DNA): TGTGCCAGCAGCTTAGAGTCGGGTTGGCAGACCTACTATGGCTACACCTTC.

This clonotype was detected many times. The chain has TRBV4-1 and TRBJ2-5; 7 bases match TRBD2. Trimming took 4 bases from V and 4 from J; bases not matched to a gene: 12. The V gene's germline CDR1 is MGHRA and CDR2 YSYEKL. The CDR3 spans 16 residues. CDR3 coding DNA: TGCGCCAGCAGCCGCTCCGGGACTAAGGATGGAGAGACCCAGTACTTC. Translating gives CASSRSGTKDGETQYF.

In DNA form, the CDR3 reads TGCAGTGCTAGAGCTTTCAGGGCCGGAGACTATGGCTACACCTTC. Translated, it gives CSARAFRAGDYGYTF. This rearrangement joins TRBV20-1 to TRBJ1-2; TRBD1 might be the D (5 bases). The V gene's germline CDR1 is DFQATT and CDR2 SNEGSKA (reference sequence). CDR3 length equals 15 residues. Trimming left V 1 base short and J 3 bases short, with 15 bases between.

This chain uses TRBV6-1 with TRBJ1-1; TRBD1 might be the D (6 bases). Trimming pared 6 bases from V and 5 bases from J, leaving 13 bases between. Germline loops: CDR1 MNHNS, CDR2 SASEGT. CDR3 length equals 13 residues. The DNA of the CDR3 is TGTGCCAGCAGCTTGACAGGCTGGACTGAAGCTTTCTTT. Its translation is CASSLTGWTEAFF.

Of note for this clonotype: Given a much more abundant clone one base away, this may be a read error. This rearrangement joins TRBV2 to TRBJ1-1; D is unresolved. Germline V gives CDR1 SNHLY, CDR2 FYNNEI. V lost 2 bases, J lost 11 bases, and 18 bases lay in between. The CDR3 extends over 14 amino acids. The DNA of the CDR3 is TGTGCCAGCAGTGAAACGCGGGTTTTCACCGCGGCTTTCTTT. Amino acids: CASSETRVFTAAFF.